One and the same sample provided the 14 T cell receptor beta chains below, sequenced in a study of blood T cell repertoires in COVID-19. Using immunoSEQ multiplex PCR, the repertoire was profiled, and TCRdb retains in-frame clones only, with some absent. Here the sample spans some 330,000 clones, over 75% being singletons. Sequences were obtained from PBMCs or T cells enriched from blood (not recorded which). These receptors originate from a man between 25 and 39 years old who had recovered from COVID-19.

The chain recombines TRBV5-1 with TRBJ1-1; 8 bases line up with TRBD1. CDR3 size: 14 residues. The germline V gene encodes CDR1 SGHRS and CDR2 YFSETQ. Trimming took 0 bases from V and 8 from J; bases not matched to a gene: 6. The DNA of the CDR3 is TGCGCCAGCAGCTTGGGCGACTGGGACAGGGAAGCTTTCTTT. It encodes CASSLGDWDREAFF.

This chain connects TRBV5-4 to TRBJ2-3; 9 bases match TRBD1. The CDR3 is made up of 13 amino acids. Per the germline V gene, CDR1 is SGHNT and CDR2 is YYREEE (reference sequence). The junction had 3 bases not matched to a gene; V was cut back by 4 bases and J by 6 bases. The CDR3 spells CASSRDRDDTQYF. The CDR3 nucleotides read TGTGCCAGCAGCCGGGACAGGGATGATACGCAGTATTTT. The variable domain in full, with the rest retrieved from reference TRBV5-4 and TRBJ2-3, is ETGVTQSPTHLIKTRGQQVTLRCSSQSGHNTVSWYQQALGQGPQFIFQYYREEENGRGNFPPRFSGLQFPNYSSELNVNALELDDSALYLCASSRDRDDTQYFGPGTRLTVL.

This clone was counted between two and nine times. The CDR3 reads CASSLVGGRATDTQYF. In nucleotides, the CDR3 is TGTGCCAGCAGCTTAGTAGGGGGTAGGGCCACAGATACGCAGTATTTT. V and J are TRBV7-9 and TRBJ2-3, with D possibly matching TRBD1 (6 bases). Germline CDR1 is SEHNR and CDR2 is FQNEAQ (reference sequence). V lost 1 base and J lost 2, with 13 bases in between. The CDR3 totals 16 residues.

J is TRBJ2-5 and V is TRBV10-3; TRBD1 matches 7 bases. The ends lost 6 bases at V and 5 bases at J; junction bases unmatched: 6. Germline lookup yields CDR1 ENHRY and CDR2 SYGVKD. This CDR3 is 13 amino acids long. CDR3 loop: CAISPTGPETQYF. CDR3 nucleotide sequence: TGTGCCATCAGCCCGACAGGGCCGGAGACCCAGTACTTC.

This sequence joins TRBV29-1 and TRBJ1-1, with 8 bases identical to TRBD1. The CDR3 is 13 amino acids. The J segment lost 5 bases and the V segment lost 1 base, leaving 3 bases of the junction unmatched. Germline V gene data show CDR1 as SQVTM and CDR2 as ANQGSEA. For the CDR3, the DNA is TGCAGCGTTGAAGGCAGGGGGCTTACTGAAGCTTTCTTT. Residues: CSVEGRGLTEAFF.

The chain joins TRBV5-4 to TRBJ2-7; TRBD2 is a possible D gene (5 bases). Germline assignment: CDR1 SGHNT and CDR2 YYREEE (reference sequence). Trimming pared 0 bases from V and 6 bases from J, leaving 16 bases between. The CDR3 length is 15 residues. CDR3 nucleotide sequence: TGTGCCAGCAGCTTGGCCTCCGCGGCAGGAGGCGAGCAGTACTTC. Translated, it gives CASSLASAAGGEQYF.

The DNA for the CDR3 is TGTGCCAGCAGCTTAGGCCTCCGGGAGGCTTTCTTT. Its protein is CASSLGLREAFF. The chain is built from TRBV13 and TRBJ1-1; D unresolved. The CDR3 covers 12 residues. Germline V lookup: CDR1 PRHDT, CDR2 FYEKMQ (reference sequence). V was shortened by 0 bases and J by 11 bases, with 10 bases between the two germline ends.

This chain uses TRBV28 with TRBJ2-1, with D tentatively TRBD2 (6 bases). This CDR3 is 15 amino acids long. From germline, CDR1 is MDHEN and CDR2 SYDVKM. V shed 7 bases and J shed 4 bases, with 17 bases lying between them. Written as DNA, the CDR3 is TGTGCCAGCAAGGAGGGGCAGGGCATATACAATGAGCAGTTCTTC. The encoded protein is CASKEGQGIYNEQFF.

The chain links TRBV12-5 to TRBJ2-7; unclear D gene. CDR3 length: 12 amino acids. CDR1 is LGHNT, CDR2 FRNRAP, per germline. V was pared by 2 bases and J by 4 bases, with 6 bases between. The chain's CDR3 is CASGLNNYEQYF. CDR3 sequence (DNA): TGTGCTAGTGGTTTGAACAATTACGAGCAGTACTTC.

This chain connects TRBV14 to TRBJ1-3; no definite D call. The ends were cut back, 1 base at V and 0 bases at J, with 7 bases in the middle. Germline V CDR1 and CDR2: SGHDN, FVKESK. This CDR3 spans 15 amino acids. CDR3 loop: CASSQGGFSGNTIYF. Here the CDR3 DNA reads TGTGCCAGCAGCCAAGGAGGGTTCTCTGGAAACACCATATATTTT.

The chain links TRBV27 to TRBJ2-7; 7 bases match TRBD1. In germline, CDR1 is MNHEY, CDR2 SMNVEV (reference sequence). CDR3 length equals 15 residues. Germline trimming cut 4 bases from V and 1 base from J; bases unmatched to any gene: 7. CDR3 nucleotide sequence: TGTGCCAGCAGTTCGTTGGACAGGATTTCCTACGAGCAGTACTTC. The encoded protein is CASSSLDRISYEQYF.

This chain uses TRBV6-2 or TRBV6-3 with TRBJ1-5; perhaps TRBD1 as D (5 bases). The CDR3 spans 17 residues. The V and J ends lost 0 bases and 3 bases respectively, with 15 bases between them. CDR1 and CDR2 from the germline V gene are MNHEY and SVGEGT. CDR3 sequence (DNA): TGTGCCAGCAGTTACTCGATTAGGGGCAGCACCAATCAGCCCCAGCATTTT. Translating it yields CASSYSIRGSTNQPQHF.

The V call is TRBV5-8, the J call TRBJ2-3; 8 bases line up with TRBD2. J was trimmed by 2 bases and V by 1 base; bases with no gene match: 3. The CDR3 covers 15 residues. Germline CDR1 and CDR2: SGHTS and YDEGEE. The CDR3 sequence: CASSLSGGPTDTQYF. CDR3 nucleotide sequence: TGTGCCAGCAGCTTGAGCGGGGGCCCCACAGATACGCAGTATTTT.

This clone was found once. J is TRBJ2-3 and V is TRBV5-4, with TRBD2 identical over 14 bases. Germline-derived CDR1 and CDR2 are SGHNT and YYREEE (reference sequence). V shed 3 bases and J 2 bases; nucleotides not matched to a gene: 2. The CDR3 is 16 residues long. CDR3 sequence: CASSSGLAGDTDTQYF. Here the CDR3 DNA reads TGTGCCAGCAGCTCGGGACTAGCGGGGGACACAGATACGCAGTATTTT.